Following are 16 T cell receptor beta chains from one sample sequenced in a study of long-term antiretroviral therapy in people with HIV. The run of the v3.0 immunoSEQ assay was at survey level. TCRdb's copy holds only in-frame clones and misses some; the assay was immunoSEQ multiplex PCR. In the table there are 35,000 or so clones, 80% to 90% of which are singletons. Sequenced material: unsorted PBMCs, taken approximately 2.7 years before starting antiretroviral therapy. The receptors come from a woman in her 30s with HIV.

The J gene is TRBJ2-3, the V gene TRBV11-3; D is perhaps TRBD1 (5 bases). The V gene's germline CDR1 is SGHNT and CDR2 YENEEA. The length of the CDR3 is 13 residues. Trimming removed 5 bases at V and 1 base at J, with 7 bases between. The CDR3 DNA is TGTGCCAGCAGCGTACAGGGCACAGATACGCAGTATTTT. Its protein product is CASSVQGTDTQYF.

The V gene is TRBV29-1, the J gene TRBJ2-7; 7 positions agree with TRBD1. The CDR3 covers 14 residues. V trimming: 6 bases; J trimming: 5 bases; junction bases outside the gene matches: 13. In germline, CDR1 is SQVTM, CDR2 ANQGSEA. The CDR3: CSVTMLTGLNEQYF. The CDR3, as DNA: TGCAGCGTCACAATGTTGACAGGGCTCAACGAGCAGTACTTC.

This chain joins TRBV10-3 and TRBJ1-6, with D perhaps TRBD1 (5 bases). Germline CDR1 reads ENHRY; CDR2 reads SYGVKD. V lost 4 bases and J lost 5, with 9 bases in between. The CDR3 totals 14 residues. The CDR3 reads CAISAGRDNSPLHF. CDR3 sequence (DNA): TGTGCCATCAGTGCGGGACGGGATAATTCACCCCTCCACTTT.

The chain uses TRBV10-2 and TRBJ2-7, with a weak D call TRBD2 (5 bases). Germline CDR1 WSHSY, CDR2 SAAADI. CDR3 length equals 13 residues. Trimming stripped 7 bases from V and 2 bases from J, with 12 bases between. The DNA for the CDR3 is TGCGCCAGCAATGGTCCCGGGGCCTACGAGCAGTACTTC. Translated: CASNGPGAYEQYF.

V gene TRBV6-4 combines with J gene TRBJ1-5; 8 bases align to TRBD1. CDR3 length: 15 amino acids. Germline-derived CDR1 and CDR2 are MRHNA and SNTAGT. J gave up 5 bases and V 6 bases, and 9 bases lay outside the gene matches. This chain's CDR3 is CASSRTGRLDQPQHF. For the CDR3, the DNA is TGTGCCAGCAGCCGGACAGGGCGGTTGGATCAGCCCCAGCATTTT.

CDR3 protein: CASSLAGGRDTQYF. CDR3 bases: TGTGCCAGCAGCTTAGCGGGGGGGCGAGATACGCAGTATTTT. The chain couples TRBV7-3 to TRBJ2-3, with 9 positions matching TRBD2. Looked up from germline, CDR1 is SGHTA and CDR2 is FQGTGA. V trimming: 2 bases; J trimming: 5 bases; junction bases outside the gene matches: 2. The CDR3 extends over 14 amino acids. Supplemented by reference TRBV7-3 and TRBJ2-3, the full variable domain reads GAGVSQTPSNKVTEKGKYVELRCDPISGHTALYWYRQSLGQGPEFLIYFQGTGAADDSGLPNDRFFAVRPEGSVSTLKIQRTERGDSAVYLCASSLAGGRDTQYFGPGTRLTVL.

The chain has TRBV30 and TRBJ1-2; the match to TRBD1 covers 7 bases. The CDR3 has 13 amino acids. Trimming at V came to 2 bases and at J to 8 bases, leaving 8 bases not matched to a gene. CDR1 and CDR2 (germline): GTSNPN, SVGIG (reference sequence). This chain's CDR3 is CAWSNQTGNGYTF. The DNA of the CDR3 is TGTGCCTGGAGTAATCAGACAGGGAACGGCTACACCTTC.

The chain couples TRBV6-1 to TRBJ2-6; D remains unclear. Per germline, CDR1 MNHNS and CDR2 SASEGT. The V end lost 5 bases, the J end lost 0 bases, and 8 bases lay between the germline ends. The CDR3 has 15 amino acids. CDR3 amino acids: CASSPLISGANVLTF. CDR3 nucleotides: TGTGCCAGCAGTCCACTGATCTCTGGGGCCAACGTCCTGACTTTC.

The count of this clone is one. CDR3 loop: CASSLVRVRGGNTIYF. In DNA form, the CDR3 reads TGTGCCAGCAGCTTAGTTCGGGTTCGTGGTGGAAACACCATATATTTT. V usage is TRBV7-2 and J usage is TRBJ1-3; D gene unclear. This CDR3 has 16 amino acids. V dropped 1 base and J dropped 3 bases, with 13 bases sitting between them. From germline, CDR1 is SGHTA and CDR2 FQGNSA.

This clone has only a few counts. This sequence joins TRBV6-4 and TRBJ1-1; D remains unclear. CDR1 and CDR2 from the germline V gene are MRHNA and SNTAGT. CDR3 length: 15 amino acids. Trimming removed 7 bases from V and 2 bases from J, with 17 bases in between. The CDR3 region is CASMPDRGRNTEAFF. CDR3 DNA sequence: TGTGCCAGCATGCCCGACCGGGGAAGAAACACTGAAGCTTTCTTT.

This chain links TRBV27 with TRBJ1-5; D not resolved. The CDR3 is 15 amino acids. In germline, CDR1 is MNHEY, CDR2 SMNVEV (reference sequence). Deletions cut 2 bases from V and 0 bases from J, with 8 bases between. DNA of the CDR3: TGTGCCAGCAGTTTAAAAGGGTATAGCAATCAGCCCCAGCATTTT. Translating gives CASSLKGYSNQPQHF.

This clone turned up a few times. A read error may produce the germline difference seen at one junction end. V and J are TRBV2 and TRBJ1-5; D is undetermined. Germline CDR1 reads SNHLY; CDR2 reads FYNNEI. The length of the CDR3 is 14 residues. The CDR3 DNA reads TGTGCCAGCAGGGAAGAAGCTAGCAATCAGCCCCAGCATTTT. This translates into CASREEASNQPQHF.

The J gene is TRBJ1-2, the V gene TRBV30; no reliable D call. The V end was cut by 0 bases, the J end by 6 bases, with 8 bases between. Germline CDR1 GTSNPN, CDR2 SVGIG (reference sequence). This CDR3 contains 12 residues. The CDR3 loop reads CAWSVHGDGYTF. The CDR3 DNA reads TGTGCCTGGAGTGTACATGGGGATGGCTACACCTTC.

CDR3 protein: CASSQDYRRGGVSDLEQYF. The CDR3 bases are TGCGCCAGCAGCCAAGACTATCGCCGGGGCGGGGTGAGTGATTTGGAGCAGTACTTC. This rearrangement joins TRBV4-1 to TRBJ2-7; D is possibly TRBD2 (6 bases). The ends were cut back, 0 bases at V and 7 bases at J, with 28 bases in the middle. Per germline, CDR1 MGHRA and CDR2 YSYEKL. The CDR3 has 19 amino acids.

The chain employs TRBV7-2 and TRBJ1-5, with 8 bases matching TRBD1. Germline lookup yields CDR1 SGHTA and CDR2 FQGNSA. V lost 3 bases and J lost 6; bases outside the gene matches: 7. The CDR3 is made up of 15 amino acids. The CDR3 bases are TGTGCCAGCAGCTTTGGGCCAGGGGGCGGTCAGCCCCAGCATTTT. Translated, it gives CASSFGPGGGQPQHF.

The chain combines TRBV7-9 with TRBJ1-1; 7 bases map to TRBD1. Per the germline V gene, CDR1 is SEHNR and CDR2 is FQNEAQ (reference sequence). With 3 bases clipped from V and 1 base from J, the junction kept 2 bases outside the gene matches. This CDR3 is built from 14 residues. The CDR3 protein is CASSFGTANTEAFF. The CDR3 nucleotides read TGTGCCAGCAGCTTCGGGACAGCGAACACTGAAGCTTTCTTT.